The following is a TCR beta chain sequence with its context. The source of the sample is a study of blood T cell repertoires in COVID-19. Measured with immunoSEQ multiplex PCR; TCRdb has only the in-frame clones, and not every one. Of about 180,000 clones listed, less than 90% are singletons. The origin of this receptor is a woman in her sixties or seventies with COVID-19, enrolled during active disease. Sequences were obtained from peripheral blood.

CDR3 nucleotide sequence: TGCGCCAGCAGACGGACGACAGGGGCCCTAGAGCAGTACTTC. Amino acids: CASRRTTGALEQYF. The V call is TRBV5-1, the J call TRBJ2-7, with 8 nucleotides matching TRBD1. The germline V gene has CDR1 SGHRS and CDR2 YFSETQ. The CDR3 runs to 14 residues. Trimming took 5 bases from V and 7 from J; bases not matched to a gene: 11.